The entry below describes one T cell receptor (beta chain). No antigen is known for it. A single base separates this from a much larger clone, so it may be a read error. This sample is part of a study of T cells in Graves' hyperthyroidism and ophthalmopathy. For the study at large: Peripheral blood was acquired at first diagnosis, ahead of any therapy whatsoever.

Whole-study findings and limits: Ophthalmopathy was identified by the model a median roughly six months ahead of onset.

Newly diagnosed hyperthyroidism patients aged 18 to 65 years had disease lasting under 2 months. The authors took PBMCs from roughly 9.7 ml fresh peripheral blood. Amplification of TCR beta CDR3 regions was performed using RNA transcripts as template. The HTBI primer set served for first-round RT-PCR of the TCR CDR3. One entry per CDR3 protein, called by TCRdb with MiXCR from the multiplex PCR reads. The sample shows 500,000 to 650,000 distinct CDR3 sequences, 12% to 15% of them seen only once. The sample taken for sequencing was blood. The source is a woman aged 35 to 49 with Graves' hyperthyroidism.

The CDR3 DNA follows: TGTGCCAGCAGCCCAGGGGGACCCTACAATGAGCGGTTCTTC. Translation gives CASSPGGPYNERFF. The rearrangement uses TRBV7-9 and TRBJ2-1; TRBD1 matches 7 bases. The CDR3 is 14 residues long. Germline assignment: CDR1 SEHNR and CDR2 FQNEAQ (reference sequence).